A selection of T cell receptor beta chains follows, all from one sample in a study of blood T cell repertoires in COVID-19. The assay was immunoSEQ multiplex PCR, and TCRdb's table has in-frame clones only and misses some. The sample has some 200,000 clones, roughly 90% seen once. Input material: peripheral blood. The source is a man between 65 and 85 years old with acute or convalescent COVID-19. Each CDR3 is given with its conserved first and last residue. Fields, in order: J gene, D gene, V gene, clone size, CDR3 DNA, CDR3 protein. The D gene is left open where the match is weak. The listing skips clone size in some rows; elsewhere it reads once, few, many or a size class.

TRBJ2-3 | TRBD2 | TRBV19 | - | TGTGCCAGTGTGGGCGGGAGACGTAGCACAGATACGCAGTATTTT | CASVGGRRSTDTQYF
TRBJ2-5 | TRBD2 | TRBV5-1 | - | TGCGCCAGCAGCTTGGACGGACTAGCGGGAGAGACCCAGTACTTC | CASSLDGLAGETQYF
TRBJ2-1 | TRBD2 | TRBV10-3 | - | TGTGCCATCAGGGCTAGCGGGGGCAATGAGCAGTTCTTC | CAIRASGGNEQFF
TRBJ2-3 | - | TRBV30 | - | TGTGCCTGGAGTCCAGACAGGAGCCTCACAGATACGCAGTATTTT | CAWSPDRSLTDTQYF
TRBJ2-1 | - | TRBV5-1 | - | TGCGCCAGCAGCTTGGCTCTTAAAGAGCAGTTCTTC | CASSLALKEQFF
TRBJ2-7 | - | TRBV3-1/TRBV3-2 | - | TGTGCCAGCAGCCAAGGGGGGACACCCCAGGGACAGTACTTC | CASSQGGTPQGQYF
TRBJ2-1 | - | TRBV7-2 | - | TGTGCCAGCAGAACCGGCAATGAGCAGTTCTTC | CASRTGNEQFF
TRBJ2-7 | - | TRBV3-1/TRBV3-2 | - | TGTGCCAGCAGCCAAGCGGGCGGGTCTTTTTCCTACGAGCAGTACTTC | CASSQAGGSFSYEQYF
TRBJ2-1 | TRBD2 | TRBV2 | - | TGTGCCAGCAGCCCCTTCAGTGCGGGAGGTAATGAGCAGTTCTTC | CASSPFSAGGNEQFF
TRBJ2-7 | - | TRBV2 | - | TGTGCCAGCAGTTCTGGTATCGAGCTTCTCGAGCAGTACTTC | CASSSGIELLEQYF
TRBJ1-6 | TRBD1 | TRBV5-4 | once | TGTGCCAGCAGACTACAGGGGCCTAATTCACCCCTCCACTTT | CASRLQGPNSPLHF
TRBJ1-4 | - | TRBV18 | - | TGTGCCAGCTCACCAGCCCGGAGTAATGAAAAACTGTTTTTT | CASSPARSNEKLFF
TRBJ2-2 | - | TRBV5-4 | - | TGTGCCAGCAGCCCCGGGACTTCTCAAAACACCGGGGAGCTGTTTTTT | CASSPGTSQNTGELFF
TRBJ2-7 | TRBD2 | TRBV5-6 | once | TGTGCCAGCAGCTTAAGAGCGGGAGGGGTCTCCTACGAGCAGTACTTC | CASSLRAGGVSYEQYF
TRBJ2-1 | TRBD2 | TRBV27 | - | TGTGCCAGCAGTTCGCCGGGACTAGCTGTTGATGAGCAGTTCTTC | CASSSPGLAVDEQFF
TRBJ1-1 | - | TRBV29-1 | - | TGCAGCGTTGAAACAGGTACTTCAGGGGCTTTCTTT | CSVETGTSGAFF
TRBJ2-2 | - | TRBV7-2 | - | TGTGCCAGCAGCACCCGGGGTAGCGGACCCCTTCTCACCGGGGAGCTGTTTTTT | CASSTRGSGPLLTGELFF
TRBJ2-3 | TRBD2 | TRBV11-2 | once | TGTGCCAGCAGCTTAGTATTACTAGCGCCCCGGGATACGCAGTATTTT | CASSLVLLAPRDTQYF
TRBJ1-1 | - | TRBV28 | - | TGTGCCAGCAGCTTAAGTTACCCTAAAGAAAAAGCTTTCTTT | CASSLSYPKEKAFF
TRBJ1-1 | - | TRBV15 | - | TGTGCCACCAGCAGCTTCAGGGCGAACACTGAAGCTTTCTTT | CATSSFRANTEAFF
TRBJ1-1 | - | TRBV18 | once | TGTGCCAGCTCACCTTTCGGGTTTGGGAACACTGAAGCTTTCTTT | CASSPFGFGNTEAFF
TRBJ1-1 | - | TRBV25-1 | - | TGTGCCAGCAGTGCGGCAGGCACGGACACTGAAGCTTTCTTT | CASSAAGTDTEAFF
TRBJ2-2 | TRBD2 | TRBV5-1 | - | TGCGCCAGTAAGGGACTAGCGGGAGCAAGCGGGGAGCTGTTTTTT | CASKGLAGASGELFF
TRBJ2-1 | TRBD2 | TRBV10-3 | - | TGTGCCATCAGCGTTAGCGGGAGGGTCTACAATGAGCAGTTCTTC | CAISVSGRVYNEQFF
TRBJ2-3 | TRBD2 | TRBV7-7 | - | TGTGCTAGCAGCTTAACCTATAGCGGGAGCACAGATACGCAGTATTTT | CASSLTYSGSTDTQYF
TRBJ2-2 | - | TRBV5-1 | - | TGCGCCAGCAGCTTGGGAGACACCGGGGAGCTGTTTTTT | CASSLGDTGELFF
TRBJ1-2 | TRBD1 | TRBV5-5 | once | TGTGCCAGCAGCCCCGGGACAGGGGGCATCTATGGCTACACCTTC | CASSPGTGGIYGYTF
TRBJ1-2 | - | TRBV24-1 | - | TGTGCCACCAGTCAGGGGCAAAACTATGGCTACACCTTC | CATSQGQNYGYTF
TRBJ1-1 | - | TRBV28 | - | TGTGCCAGCACCTACCTGGCAGGGACTGCTTTCTTT | CASTYLAGTAFF
TRBJ1-1 | - | TRBV19 | - | TGTGCCAGTACCCCCGCCGGGTTCGCTGAAGCTTTCTTT | CASTPAGFAEAFF